This passage covers 32 T cell receptor beta chains from one sample sequenced in a study of T-cell memory formation after mild COVID-19. MiXCR, run by TCRdb on the 5' RACE reads, gives a single entry per CDR3 protein. The sample carries about 470,000 distinct CDR3 sequences, roughly 18% recorded once. The sequenced sample consisted of PBMCs or a T cell subset sorted from them (not recorded which). The receptors were gathered from an adult woman who had mild COVID-19 (a few samples of this study predate the infection). Cell type and time point are not known.

V is TRBV20-1 and J is TRBJ2-1; 7 bases align to TRBD2. The germline V gene has CDR1 DFQATT and CDR2 SNEGSKA (reference sequence). V trimming: 5 bases; J trimming: 1 base; junction bases outside the gene matches: 14. The CDR3 is 17 residues long. For the CDR3, the DNA is TGCAGTGCTCGGGACTACCATGAGAGACGATCCTACAATGAGCAGTTCTTC. Translation: CSARDYHERRSYNEQFF.

This clonotype appeared many times. This chain connects TRBV7-2 to TRBJ1-1; weak D call: TRBD1 (5 bases). Trimming stripped 8 bases from V and 11 bases from J, with 24 bases between. This CDR3 has 14 amino acids. CDR1 and CDR2 (germline): SGHTA, FQGNSA. The CDR3 sequence is CASDRWDLPSEAFF. The CDR3 bases are TGTGCCAGCGACCGCTGGGACCTTCCGTCAGAGGCTTTCTTT.

This clonotype was observed a few times. The CDR3 DNA is TGTGCCACCAGCAGAGATGGCGGCACCTACGAGCAGTACTTC. Protein product: CATSRDGGTYEQYF. V usage is TRBV15 and J usage is TRBJ2-7; no clear D gene. The length of the CDR3 is 14 residues. Trimming removed 0 bases from V and 2 bases from J, with 8 bases in between. Germline V gives CDR1 LNHNV, CDR2 YYDKDF (reference sequence).

The rearrangement joins TRBV7-3 to TRBJ2-1; 7 bases line up with TRBD2. Trimming at V came to 4 bases and at J to 6 bases, leaving 9 bases not matched to a gene. Germline CDR1 and CDR2: SGHTA and FQGTGA. The CDR3 contains 15 residues. CDR3 nucleotides: TGTGCCAGCAGCTCGGCTGCGGGGGTTGGCAATGAGCAGTTCTTC. Its translation: CASSSAAGVGNEQFF.

This chain links TRBV7-6 with TRBJ2-1, with TRBD2 identical over 10 bases. The CDR3 loop spans 15 amino acids. With V trimmed by 4 bases and J by 7 bases, 7 bases remained unmatched. The germline V gene encodes CDR1 SGHVS and CDR2 FNYEAQ. The CDR3 bases are TGTGCCAGCAGCTCGAGCGGGGGGGCCGGGAATGAGCAGTTCTTC. It is translated as CASSSSGGAGNEQFF.

This clonotype has just a few counts. The chain uses TRBV6-5 and TRBJ2-1; D possibly corresponds to TRBD2 (5 bases). Germline-derived CDR1 and CDR2 are MNHEY and SVGAGI. The CDR3 totals 15 residues. The germline V and J ends were trimmed by 5 bases and 5 bases, with 16 bases remaining between them. The CDR3: CASSPGLLGNNEQFF. The CDR3 nucleotides read TGTGCCAGCAGTCCCGGACTCCTGGGGAACAATGAGCAGTTCTTC.

This sequence joins TRBV6-5 and TRBJ2-7, with 11 bases that match TRBD1. The V segment lost 8 bases and the J segment 6 bases; nucleotides outside the gene matches: 15. The CDR3 has 16 residues. In germline, CDR1 is MNHEY, CDR2 SVGAGI. CDR3 sequence: CASSTRDRGEMGEQYF. Written as DNA, the CDR3 is TGTGCCAGCTCTACCCGGGACAGGGGGGAGATGGGCGAGCAGTACTTC.

The rearrangement uses TRBV30 and TRBJ1-6; possible D gene TRBD1, 6 bases. CDR1 GTSNPN and CDR2 SVGIG come from the germline V gene (reference sequence). Trimming removed 0 bases from V and 6 bases from J, with 12 bases in between. The CDR3 has 15 amino acids. CDR3 residues: CAWSVRGGTNSPLHF. CDR3 nucleotide sequence: TGTGCCTGGAGTGTACGTGGGGGCACTAATTCACCCCTCCACTTT.

The table lists this clonotype with many counts. V usage is TRBV11-2 and J usage is TRBJ2-1; the D is unclear. V was clipped by 2 bases and J by 2 bases, with 4 bases between them. The CDR3 has 13 amino acids. CDR1 is SGHAT and CDR2 is FQNNGV in the germline V gene. CDR3 in DNA: TGTGCCAGCAGCTTACTTACCTACAATGAGCAGTTCTTC. Translated, it gives CASSLLTYNEQFF.

The chain recombines TRBV20-1 with TRBJ1-4, with 9 nucleotides matching TRBD1. This CDR3 has 17 amino acids. J lost 12 bases, V lost 0 bases, and 17 bases had no gene match. Germline lookup yields CDR1 DFQATT and CDR2 SNEGSKA (reference sequence). CDR3 bases: TGCAGTGCTAGAGACACCGGGACAGGGAACCTCAGGCTGGAACTGTTTTTT. The encoded protein is CSARDTGTGNLRLELFF.

This clonotype was picked up a small number of times. The rearrangement joins TRBV6-5 to TRBJ2-3; 7 bases line up with TRBD1. Trimming at V came to 4 bases and at J to 4 bases, leaving 5 bases not matched to a gene. CDR3 size: 14 residues. CDR1 is MNHEY and CDR2 is SVGAGI in the germline V gene. The CDR3 reads CASSFRDSADTQYF. The CDR3 region has the DNA TGTGCCAGCAGTTTTCGGGACAGCGCAGATACGCAGTATTTT.

This clonotype was observed a handful of times. V is TRBV20-1 and J is TRBJ2-7; TRBD2 is a possible D gene (6 bases). Germline V gene sequence: CDR1 DFQATT, CDR2 SNEGSKA (reference sequence). The CDR3 loop spans 14 amino acids. V shed 3 bases and J shed 3 bases, with 15 bases lying between them. CDR3 in amino acids: CSAREGSGVYEQYF. DNA of the CDR3: TGCAGTGCTAGGGAGGGGTCGGGAGTCTACGAGCAGTACTTC.

This clonotype was seen at least ten times. The gene calls are TRBV11-2 and TRBJ1-1, with 11 bases that match TRBD1. Germline V gives CDR1 SGHAT, CDR2 FQNNGV. The length of the CDR3 is 16 residues. The ends lost 6 bases at V and 1 base at J; junction bases unmatched: 7. The CDR3 loop is CASRNSGTGGNTEAFF. The CDR3 coding sequence is TGTGCCAGCAGAAACTCCGGGACAGGGGGGAACACTGAAGCTTTCTTT.

This clonotype was counted between two and nine times. CDR3 nucleotides: TGTGCCAGCTCACCACGAGGGCCAGGAACCATCTACGAGCAGTACTTC. Its translation: CASSPRGPGTIYEQYF. This chain links TRBV18 with TRBJ2-7; D is possibly TRBD2 (5 bases). The CDR3 has 16 amino acids. V was clipped by 1 base and J by 3 bases, with 16 bases between them. The V gene's germline CDR1 is KGHSH and CDR2 LQKENI.

The J gene is TRBJ2-2, the V gene TRBV7-8; 10 positions match TRBD2. The junction had 14 bases not matched to a gene; V was cut back by 5 bases and J by 8 bases. CDR3 length: 17 amino acids. Germline CDR1 and CDR2: SGHVS and FQNEAQ. CDR3 coding DNA: TGTGCCAGCAGCCCTAGGACTAGCGGAGTATCAGGGGGGGAGCTGTTTTTT. This sequence encodes CASSPRTSGVSGGELFF.

This clonotype has only a few counts. The chain joins TRBV6-2 or TRBV6-3 to TRBJ2-7; 8 nucleotides align to TRBD2. The CDR3 consists of 17 residues. Germline V gives CDR1 MNHEY, CDR2 SVGEGT. Germline trimming cut 5 bases from V and 3 bases from J; bases unmatched to any gene: 15. CDR3 DNA sequence: TGTGCCAGCAGTCGCAAAGCGGGGGTACTCTTCTTCTACGAGCAGTACTTC. It yields the protein CASSRKAGVLFFYEQYF.

A few counts support this clonotype. The chain carries TRBV29-1 and TRBJ2-3, with a tentative D call TRBD1 (6 bases). Per the germline V gene, CDR1 is SQVTM and CDR2 is ANQGSEA. The CDR3 has 13 amino acids. Trimming removed 5 bases at V and 0 bases at J, with 9 bases between. The CDR3 DNA follows: TGCAGCGTTCACAGGGATAGCACAGATACGCAGTATTTT. Its translation is CSVHRDSTDTQYF.

The sample holds a few counts of this clonotype. This chain uses TRBV6-5 with TRBJ2-2; D is uncertain. This CDR3 comprises 15 residues. From germline, CDR1 is MNHEY and CDR2 SVGAGI. Deletions cut 0 bases from V and 2 bases from J, with 7 bases between. CDR3 sequence reads: CASSYSRVNTGELFF. CDR3 DNA sequence: TGTGCCAGCAGTTACTCCCGGGTAAACACCGGGGAGCTGTTTTTT.

The chain has TRBV20-1 and TRBJ2-5; TRBD2 agrees at 12 bases. The CDR3 contains 14 residues. Germline V gene lookup returns CDR1 DFQATT and CDR2 SNEGSKA (reference sequence). CDR3 region: CRRPSGGVQETQYF. CDR3 bases: TGCAGGAGACCTAGCGGGGGGGTCCAAGAGACCCAGTACTTC.

The chain couples TRBV20-1 to TRBJ1-1, with a weak D call TRBD1 (5 bases). This CDR3 is 18 amino acids long. Germline CDR1 and CDR2: DFQATT and SNEGSKA (reference sequence). The V gene lost 3 bases and the J gene lost 6 bases, with 29 bases spanning the gap. The CDR3 loop reads CSASFLWQGGASRPEAFF. The CDR3 nucleotides read TGCAGTGCTAGTTTCCTTTGGCAGGGTGGAGCTTCTAGGCCTGAAGCTTTCTTT.

The chain employs TRBV5-4 and TRBJ2-3; 9 bases are a match to TRBD2. Germline-derived CDR1 and CDR2 are SGHNT and YYREEE (reference sequence). The V gene end was trimmed by 2 bases and the J gene end by 0 bases; junction bases not matched to a gene: 4. The CDR3 is 16 residues long. The CDR3: CASSFQRGASTDTQYF. CDR3 DNA sequence: TGTGCCAGCAGCTTCCAGCGGGGGGCGAGCACAGATACGCAGTATTTT.

V gene TRBV4-2 combines with J gene TRBJ1-5; D remains ambiguous. The V end was cut by 3 bases, the J end by 3 bases, with 18 bases between. Germline lookup yields CDR1 LGHNA and CDR2 YNFKEQ. This CDR3 is 17 amino acids long. The CDR3 DNA reads TGTGCCAGCAGCCAGGGGTTTGTCTCAGACAACAATCAGCCCCAGCATTTT. Its protein product is CASSQGFVSDNNQPQHF.

The chain is built from TRBV6-2 or TRBV6-3 and TRBJ2-5; D is tentatively TRBD1 or TRBD2 (5 bases each). Per the germline V gene, CDR1 is MNHEY and CDR2 is SVGEGT. The CDR3 loop spans 14 amino acids. V was pared by 6 bases and J by 2 bases, with 13 bases between. CDR3 loop: CASRVGAAQETQYF. CDR3 sequence (DNA): TGTGCCAGCAGGGTCGGGGCAGCTCAAGAGACCCAGTACTTC.

This rearrangement joins TRBV19 to TRBJ1-1, with TRBD1 matching 11 bases. The CDR3 has 14 residues. Trimming removed 7 bases from V and 4 bases from J; junction bases left unmatched: 5. CDR1 is LNHDA and CDR2 is SQIVND in the germline V gene (reference sequence). CDR3 sequence: CASTEDRGLTEAFF. The CDR3 bases are TGTGCCAGTACCGAGGACAGGGGGCTCACTGAAGCTTTCTTT. The full variable domain, rest sourced from reference TRBV19 and TRBJ1-1, is DGGITQSPKYLFRKEGQNVTLSCEQNLNHDAMYWYRQDPGQGLRLIYYSQIVNDFQKGDIAEGYSVSREKKESFPLTVTSAQKNPTAFYLCASTEDRGLTEAFFGQGTRLTVV.

The chain carries TRBV4-3 and TRBJ2-6; D may be TRBD1 (5 bases). The V end lost 4 bases, the J end lost 3 bases, and 25 bases lay between the germline ends. CDR1 is LGHNA and CDR2 is YSLEER in the germline V gene. The length of the CDR3 is 20 residues. CDR3 nucleotide sequence: TGCGCCAGCAGCCCTACTGTGGGAACAGGAACCTCTTTTGGGGCCAACGTCCTGACTTTC. It specifies CASSPTVGTGTSFGANVLTF.

This clonotype was counted a few times. The chain links TRBV5-1 to TRBJ1-1; 12 positions match TRBD1. The trim removed 4 bases at V and 3 bases at J, leaving 7 bases unmatched. Germline-derived CDR1 and CDR2 are SGHRS and YFSETQ. The CDR3 contains 16 residues. CDR3 residues: CASSPGTGGEDTEAFF. The CDR3 DNA follows: TGCGCCAGCAGCCCTGGGACAGGGGGCGAGGACACTGAAGCTTTCTTT.

The chain links TRBV18 to TRBJ1-1; D not certain. Germline V gene lookup returns CDR1 KGHSH and CDR2 LQKENI. The V gene lost 2 bases and the J gene lost 1 base, with 5 bases spanning the gap. CDR3 length: 13 amino acids. The CDR3 protein is CASSPVGNTEAFF. The CDR3 DNA reads as TGTGCCAGCTCACCAGTGGGGAACACTGAAGCTTTCTTT.

The chain is built from TRBV25-1 and TRBJ2-2; D is undetermined. The CDR3 has 14 amino acids. In germline, CDR1 is MGHDK, CDR2 SYGVNS. The ends were cut back, 2 bases at V and 3 bases at J, with 7 bases in the middle. CDR3 residues: CASSETGYTGELFF. The CDR3 bases are TGTGCCAGCAGTGAAACCGGCTACACCGGGGAGCTGTTTTTT.

This clonotype showed up just a few times. V gene TRBV12-3 or TRBV12-4 combines with J gene TRBJ2-4; 9 bases agree with TRBD2. Unmatched junction bases numbered 8, after V lost 5 bases and J lost 9 bases. CDR3 length: 14 amino acids. This CDR3 is CASSPGLANTIQYF. CDR3 sequence (DNA): TGTGCCAGCAGTCCAGGACTAGCGAATACCATTCAGTACTTC.

This chain joins TRBV20-1 and TRBJ2-1; D gene uncertain. This CDR3 comprises 12 residues. CDR1 DFQATT and CDR2 SNEGSKA come from the germline V gene (reference sequence). V shed 6 bases and J shed 10 bases, with 16 bases lying between them. This CDR3 is CSARIDRREQFF. Written as DNA, the CDR3 is TGCAGTGCGAGGATAGATAGACGGGAGCAGTTCTTC.

The chain links TRBV29-1 to TRBJ1-2; 7 bases match TRBD1. J was trimmed by 4 bases and V by 5 bases; bases with no gene match: 7. The CDR3 sequence is 13 residues long. Germline lookup yields CDR1 SQVTM and CDR2 ANQGSEA. The CDR3 loop reads CSVPSGTAYGYTF. The CDR3 coding sequence is TGCAGCGTTCCGTCAGGGACAGCCTATGGCTACACCTTC.

In DNA form, the CDR3 reads TGTGCCAGTAGTTTTGCAGCTATCAATTCACCCCTCCACTTT. Amino acid sequence: CASSFAAINSPLHF. The rearrangement uses TRBV19 and TRBJ1-6; D call uncertain. The CDR3 has 14 amino acids. Trimming stripped 5 bases from V and 7 bases from J, with 12 bases between. Germline V gives CDR1 LNHDA, CDR2 SQIVND (reference sequence).